The 15 T cell receptor beta chains below all came from one sample that was sequenced in a study of T-cell reconstitution after alpha-beta-depleted transplantation in children. TCRbeta library preparation incorporated unique molecular identifiers. TCRdb reprocessed the PCR reads via MiXCR and lists one record per CDR3 protein. The sample has approximately 490,000 distinct CDR3 sequences; roughly a tenth are singletons. Sequenced material: PBMCs, taken before TCRalphabeta/CD19-depleted stem cell transplant. These receptors were collected from a child aged 2 to 10 with inherited bone marrow failure, due to receive a stem cell transplant.

This clonotype was picked up a small number of times. The rearrangement uses TRBV5-4 and TRBJ2-1, with a weak D call TRBD1 (6 bases). Looked up from germline, CDR1 is SGHNT and CDR2 is YYREEE (reference sequence). With 1 base removed from V and 7 bases from J, the gap between germline ends came to 9 bases. This CDR3 spans 13 amino acids. The CDR3 sequence is CASSLRGWNEQFF. CDR3 in DNA: TGTGCCAGCAGCTTGAGGGGGTGGAATGAGCAGTTCTTC.

This clonotype occurred many times. The rearrangement joins TRBV5-4 to TRBJ1-2; perhaps TRBD1 as D (5 bases). This CDR3 is 15 amino acids long. The V gene lost 0 bases and the J gene lost 4 bases, with 13 bases spanning the gap. The germline V gene has CDR1 SGHNT and CDR2 YYREEE (reference sequence). The CDR3 sequence: CASSLEWQGGYGYTF. DNA for the CDR3: TGTGCCAGCAGCTTGGAATGGCAGGGCGGCTATGGCTACACCTTC.

The genes are TRBV6-2 or TRBV6-3 and TRBJ2-3; 10 bases match TRBD2. With 1 base clipped from V and 1 base from J, the junction kept 14 bases outside the gene matches. Germline CDR1 reads MNHEY; CDR2 reads SVGEGT. The CDR3 spans 20 residues. CDR3: CASSYFSSGRAHFRTDTQYF. CDR3 bases: TGTGCCAGCAGTTACTTTTCCAGCGGGAGGGCCCACTTTCGCACAGATACGCAGTATTTT.

The chain links TRBV4-3 to TRBJ2-5, with TRBD1 as a possible D gene (5 bases). The germline V and J ends were trimmed by 2 bases and 3 bases, with 13 bases remaining between them. The CDR3 extends over 15 amino acids. Germline V gives CDR1 LGHNA, CDR2 YSLEER. The CDR3 sequence is CASSQSHGAEETQYF. CDR3 in DNA: TGCGCCAGCAGCCAATCCCATGGGGCCGAAGAGACCCAGTACTTC.

This chain links TRBV28 with TRBJ1-2, with TRBD1 matching 7 bases. V lost 4 bases, J lost 5 bases, and 7 bases stayed unmatched. The CDR3 is 14 residues long. Per germline, CDR1 MDHEN and CDR2 SYDVKM. CDR3 coding DNA: TGTGCCAGCAGTTCAGGGGGGACACCTTATGGCTACACCTTC. Translating it yields CASSSGGTPYGYTF.

This clonotype was seen repeatedly, ten times or more. The J gene is TRBJ2-1, the V gene TRBV11-2; 13 bases map to TRBD2. Germline CDR1 and CDR2: SGHAT and FQNNGV. V was pared by 4 bases and J by 8 bases, with 5 bases of the junction left unmatched. The CDR3 length is 15 residues. CDR3 sequence reads: CASSYGLAGAYEQFF. The CDR3 DNA reads TGTGCCAGCAGCTATGGACTAGCGGGAGCCTATGAGCAGTTCTTC.

The rearrangement joins TRBV5-5 to TRBJ1-1; unclear D gene. The CDR3 consists of 11 residues. V lost 4 bases to trimming and J lost 7 bases, with 8 bases between them. In germline, CDR1 is SGHKS, CDR2 YYEKEE (reference sequence). For the CDR3, the DNA is TGTGCCAGCAGCACCTCACGTGAAGCTTTCTTT. Residues: CASSTSREAFF.

This clonotype was detected a few times. V is TRBV9 and J is TRBJ2-5; D not certain. The CDR3 is 12 residues long. Trimming removed 0 bases at V and 7 bases at J, with 7 bases between. CDR1 and CDR2 (germline): SGDLS, YYNGEE. The CDR3 DNA reads as TGTGCCAGCAGCGTAGAAGTAGGGACCCAGTACTTC. Amino acids: CASSVEVGTQYF.

This clonotype occurred a few times. The chain couples TRBV20-1 to TRBJ1-4, with 9 bases identical to TRBD1. Germline CDR1 and CDR2: DFQATT and SNEGSKA (reference sequence). The CDR3 loop spans 17 amino acids. The ends lost 0 bases at V and 7 bases at J; junction bases unmatched: 12. The CDR3 region is CSARESRDRERGEKLFF. CDR3 sequence (DNA): TGCAGTGCTAGAGAGTCCCGGGACAGGGAACGGGGTGAAAAACTGTTTTTT.

On this clonotype itself: A much larger clone lies a single base off, so this may be a read error. The V call is TRBV20-1, the J call TRBJ2-3; 7 bases fit TRBD2. V dropped 0 bases and J dropped 5; count of bases not matched to a gene: 11. Germline V CDR1 and CDR2: DFQATT, SNEGSKA (reference sequence). The length of the CDR3 is 16 residues. CDR3 coding DNA: TGCAGTGCTAGAGATGTTGATCGGGAGGTTGAAGATACGCAGTATTTT. It encodes CSARDVDREVEDTQYF.

This sequence joins TRBV7-9 and TRBJ1-2; tentatively, D is TRBD1 (6 bases). CDR3 length equals 14 residues. Trimming shortened V by 5 bases and J by 4 bases, and 14 bases separated the two germline ends. CDR1 SEHNR and CDR2 FQNEAQ come from the germline V gene (reference sequence). The CDR3 loop is CASSPDSDVYGYTF. The DNA for the CDR3 is TGTGCCAGCAGCCCGGACAGCGACGTCTATGGCTACACCTTC.

This clonotype was counted ten times or more. The chain is built from TRBV29-1 and TRBJ2-1, with D perhaps matching TRBD2 (6 bases). This CDR3 spans 20 amino acids. Trimming removed 3 bases from V and 6 bases from J, with 33 bases in between. Germline V gives CDR1 SQVTM, CDR2 ANQGSEA. The CDR3 DNA reads as TGCAGCGTTGATGGGGTTGGGGTGATGATCAGACTAGTGGGAGTCAATGAGCAGTTCTTC. Its translation: CSVDGVGVMIRLVGVNEQFF.

This clonotype was counted at least ten times. The rearrangement joins TRBV28 to TRBJ2-3; D not resolved. This CDR3 contains 15 residues. V was clipped by 2 bases and J by 2 bases, with 11 bases between them. CDR1 and CDR2 from the germline V gene are MDHEN and SYDVKM. CDR3: CASSLEPFSTDTQYF. CDR3 DNA: TGTGCCAGCAGTTTAGAGCCATTTTCCACAGATACGCAGTATTTT.

The table lists this clonotype with many counts. The chain links TRBV6-5 to TRBJ2-4, with 9 bases matching TRBD1. The CDR3 sequence is 17 residues long. Germline V gene lookup returns CDR1 MNHEY and CDR2 SVGAGI. V dropped 4 bases and J dropped 2; count of bases not matched to a gene: 9. The CDR3 nucleotides read TGTGCCAGCAGTTCACTCGGACAGGGGATGACCAAAAACATTCAGTACTTC. It encodes CASSSLGQGMTKNIQYF.

This clonotype was detected ten times or more. The rearrangement joins TRBV5-1 to TRBJ2-3, with D tentatively TRBD2 (7 bases). The CDR3 length is 15 residues. V lost 3 bases, J lost 3 bases, and 14 bases lay in between. Germline V CDR1 and CDR2: SGHRS, YFSETQ. The CDR3 protein is CASSWGGAGTDTQYF. CDR3 sequence (DNA): TGCGCCAGCAGCTGGGGGGGGGCCGGGACAGATACGCAGTATTTT.